These T cell receptor beta chains were read from a single sample in a study of T cells in narcolepsy. The method was immunoSEQ multiplex PCR; TCRdb's version includes in-frame clones alone and lacks a portion of them. Altogether approximately 28,000 clones are present, approximately 80% being singletons, with the ten largest covering 3% to 4%. Source material: CD45RA- memory CD4+ T cells from PBMCs. These receptors all stem from a human donor with narcolepsy. Each CDR3 is given with its conserved first and last residue. A D gene is named only where the DNA matches it firmly. Some rows mark clone size as missing; the rest say once, few, many or name a class of expanded clone.

CDR3 length	V gene	J gene	D gene	clone size	CDR3 DNA	CDR3 protein
12	TRBV29-1	TRBJ2-5	-	-	TGCAGCGCCGAGCGGGCCCAAGAGACCCAGTACTTC	CSAERAQETQYF
17	TRBV7-6	TRBJ2-7	TRBD2	-	TGTGCCAGCAGCTTAGGAGGGGCGGGGGTTTTTAGCTACGAGCAGTACTTC	CASSLGGAGVFSYEQYF
15	TRBV19	TRBJ2-5	TRBD2	once	TGTGCCAGTAACCAAGCGGGGGGGAGGCAAGAGACCCAGTACTTC	CASNQAGGRQETQYF
16	TRBV6-6	TRBJ2-3	-	-	TGTGCCAGCAGTTACTCGACGGGCACTAGCACAGATACGCAGTATTTT	CASSYSTGTSTDTQYF
13	TRBV6-1	TRBJ2-7	TRBD2	-	TGTGCCAGCAGCACGGGGGGGAGCTACGAGCAGTACTTC	CASSTGGSYEQYF
16	TRBV11-3	TRBJ2-3	TRBD2	-	TGTGCCAGCAGCTCACGTGGGAGCGGGGGCACAGATACGCAGTATTTT	CASSSRGSGGTDTQYF
13	TRBV11-2	TRBJ2-1	-	-	TGTGCCAGCAGCTCCATGGACGGGGGTGAGCAGTTCTTC	CASSSMDGGEQFF
11	TRBV7-8	TRBJ2-7	-	-	TGTGCCAGCGGTAGGGGGTACGAGCAGTACTTC	CASGRGYEQYF
14	TRBV29-1	TRBJ1-1	-	-	TGCAGCGTTGGGGGGAGAGGTGTGGGCACTGAAGCTTTCTTT	CSVGGRGVGTEAFF
13	TRBV6-1	TRBJ1-2	-	-	TGTGCCAGCAGTGGACGGGGCACTCAGGGCTACACCTTC	CASSGRGTQGYTF
16	TRBV4-2	TRBJ2-1	-	-	TGTGCCAGCAGCCAAGAAGGGATAGGCTCCTACAATGAGCAGTTCTTC	CASSQEGIGSYNEQFF
15	TRBV18	TRBJ1-2	-	-	TGTGCCAGCTCACCCCTTGAAGGGGGAGGCTATGGCTACACCTTC	CASSPLEGGGYGYTF
16	TRBV11-2	TRBJ2-1	TRBD1	-	TGTGCCAGCAGCTTAGGCGGGACAGGGGGCAGCGATGAGCAGTTCTTC	CASSLGGTGGSDEQFF
17	TRBV5-1	TRBJ1-1	TRBD1	-	TGCGCCAGCAGCTTGGACAGGGGCAGGGATATGAACACTGAAGCTTTCTTT	CASSLDRGRDMNTEAFF
15	TRBV13	TRBJ2-7	TRBD1	-	TGTGCCAGCAGCAGCACCGGGACAGGAAACTACGAGCAGTACTTC	CASSSTGTGNYEQYF
19	TRBV12-5	TRBJ1-6	TRBD1	-	TGTGCTAGTGGTTCGGGGACAGGGAAAGTAAGGGAGGAGAATTCACCCCTCCACTTT	CASGSGTGKVREENSPLHF
16	TRBV5-1	TRBJ1-2	TRBD1	-	TGCGCCAGCAGCTCCTCCGGGACAGGGGTTTCTTATGGCTACACCTTC	CASSSSGTGVSYGYTF
17	TRBV5-4	TRBJ2-1	TRBD2	once	TGTGCCAGCAGCTTGGCTAGCGGGGCGCTCGGTTACAATGAGCAGTTCTTC	CASSLASGALGYNEQFF
12	TRBV9	TRBJ1-1	-	-	TGTGCCAGCAGCAAAAGTAACACTGAAGCTTTCTTT	CASSKSNTEAFF
18	TRBV9	TRBJ2-1	-	once	TGTGCCAGCAGTTTACCCGGGAGGAGGAGGGGGTCCTACAATGAGCAGTTCTTC	CASSLPGRRRGSYNEQFF
14	TRBV29-1	TRBJ2-1	TRBD2	-	TGCAGCGTTGATGGGCGGGGGGGAATTGATGAGCAGTTCTTC	CSVDGRGGIDEQFF
13	TRBV2	TRBJ1-5	-	-	TGTGCCAGCAGTCCAAATAGCAATCAGCCCCAGCATTTT	CASSPNSNQPQHF
15	TRBV6-1	TRBJ1-1	-	once	TGTGCCAGCAGAGTTCCGGGACTGCTGAACACTGAAGCTTTCTTT	CASRVPGLLNTEAFF
16	TRBV10-2	TRBJ2-3	TRBD2	-	TGCGCCACCACAAGCGTAGGCGGGGGGGCCAGTGATACGCAGTATTTT	CATTSVGGGASDTQYF
15	TRBV12-5	TRBJ2-4	TRBD1	-	TGTGCTAGTGCTCCGGGGACAGCAGCCAAAAACATTCAGTACTTC	CASAPGTAAKNIQYF
14	TRBV14	TRBJ2-7	TRBD1	-	TGTGCCAGCAGCCTCCGGGACAGTTATGACGAGCAGTACTTC	CASSLRDSYDEQYF
14	TRBV2	TRBJ1-2	-	-	TGTGCCAGCAGTGGCATCAGTCAAAGCGATGGCTACACCTTC	CASSGISQSDGYTF
14	TRBV6-1	TRBJ2-2	-	-	TGTGCCAGCAGGGCCGACTGGGGTGGCGGGGAGCTGTTTTTT	CASRADWGGGELFF
14	TRBV5-1	TRBJ1-2	TRBD1	-	TGCGCCAGCAGCACGGACAGGGGGATTTATGGCTACACCTTC	CASSTDRGIYGYTF
17	TRBV6-1	TRBJ1-5	TRBD1	once	TGTGCCAGCAGTGAAGGCCTACAGGGGAATAGCAATCAGCCCCAGCATTTT	CASSEGLQGNSNQPQHF
14	TRBV27	TRBJ1-2	-	-	TGTGCCAGCAGTTTATGGGGAGGATCCTATGGCTACACCTTC	CASSLWGGSYGYTF
15	TRBV7-9	TRBJ1-1	-	-	TGTGCCAGCAGCTTAGAAGGTTATATAGACACTGAAGCTTTCTTT	CASSLEGYIDTEAFF
16	TRBV11-2	TRBJ2-1	-	-	TGTGCCAGCAGCTTAGGAAATGGGTTATCCTACAATGAGCAGTTCTTC	CASSLGNGLSYNEQFF
14	TRBV5-4	TRBJ1-5	TRBD1	-	TGTGCCAGCGGCCGGGACAGGGGCAATCAGCCCCAGCATTTT	CASGRDRGNQPQHF
14	TRBV6-6	TRBJ1-1	-	-	TGTGCCAGCAGTTACGCGGGACGGAACACTGAAGCTTTCTTT	CASSYAGRNTEAFF
14	TRBV5-4	TRBJ2-7	-	-	TGTGCCAGCAGCTTGGTCAGCGGAGGGGACGAGCAGTACTTC	CASSLVSGGDEQYF
17	TRBV7-2	TRBJ2-2	-	-	TGTGCCAGCAGCCCCCTCGCAAGGGGGACTCACACCGGGGAGCTGTTTTTT	CASSPLARGTHTGELFF